The clone carrying this TCR beta chain came up many times. What it binds is unknown. This CDR3 is built from 15 residues. Germline CDR1 is SGHNT and CDR2 is YYREEE (reference sequence). The V and J ends lost 4 bases and 9 bases, in that order; junction bases with no gene match: 11. The sample belongs to a study of spatial heterogeneity in lung cancer. Time point in this sample: blood at routine non-recurrence follow-up after resection. Unsorted samples of tumor, nontumor lung or frozen PBMC had their whole RNA sequenced. TCRdb re-analysed the 5' RACE reads in MiXCR, keeping a single row per CDR3 protein. The sample has about 52,000 distinct CDR3 sequences; more than 6.5% are singletons. Overall study findings and caveats: Blood contained ubiquitous expanded tumor TCRs more at resection than at follow-up.

This receptor was taken from a female donor with early-stage non-small cell lung cancer. The V and J genes are TRBV5-4 and TRBJ2-1; 9 nucleotides agree with TRBD2. This material consisted of PBMCs, taken at follow-up. The CDR3 region is CASSALAGAPGEQFF. The CDR3 DNA reads as TGTGCCAGCAGCGCGTTAGCGGGGGCGCCGGGTGAGCAGTTCTTC.